The sequence of this T cell receptor (beta chain) was determined in a study of EBV T-cell therapy then PD-1 blockade in nasopharyngeal carcinoma listed by TCRdb under 2021. Genomic DNA was extracted from sorted cells using the Qiagen DNeasy Kit. TCR beta chain deep sequencing was performed on the immunoSEQ platform. Turning to the authors' computational methods: The immunoSEQ Analyzer software was used to analyze the repertoire data. Sourced from immuneACCESS, this table was stored by TCRdb with only in-frame sequences that have V and J called. A share of the clones is absent; for the studies checked, an unresolved V gene accounts for under half, and the remainder has no known explanation. V and J calls and clone size follow that table, whereas D and trimming were derived from the DNA. Recorded for this sample are 19,000 or so clones; roughly 84% of them occurred a single time. The ten largest clones capture roughly 27% of the sample.

In regard to this clone: Which antigen it targets is not known. The sample holds no much larger clone one base away, and base qualities are not on file.

A distance of 14 bases separates the germline ends of V and J, which lose 4 bases and 0 bases respectively. In the germline V gene, CDR1 corresponds to SGDLS and CDR2 to YYNGEE. The CDR3, from cysteine to phenylalanine, totals 17 residues. Of the read, only the CDR3 DNA is kept; its 51 bases are in frame from base 1. The treatment or condition tag for this specimen amounts to: AdE1-LMPpoly-expanded autologous EBV-specific T-cell therapy followed by anti-PD-1 nivolumab. This receptor was obtained from a man aged 35-49 years with nasopharyngeal carcinoma. The sequenced sample was CD8+ T cells from blood, obtained at day 0 from a patient whose treatment included autologous EBV-specific T cells and nivolumab. The chain is assembled from TRBV9 and TRBJ1-6; the best D guess is TRBD1, with 5 bases matching. The DNA is as follows: TGTGCCAGCAGCTCCCCCGGGGGGAGCTCCTATAATTCACCCCTCCACTTT. Its protein reads: CASSSPGGSSYNSPLHF.